The source of this TCR beta chain is a study of response to subunit inactivated influenza vaccine. The CDR3 is 18 amino acids. V shed 5 bases and J 1 base; nucleotides not matched to a gene: 11. Germline V gene data show CDR1 as KGHDR and CDR2 as SFDVKD. TCRdb ran MiXCR on the RT-PCR reads and lists one entry per CDR3 protein. The table shows 400,000 to 550,000 distinct CDR3 sequences, with roughly 25% occurring only once. The V gene is TRBV24-1, the J gene TRBJ2-1; 9 bases are a match to TRBD2. Sequenced here: CD4+ T cells sorted from PBMCs, sampled around 5 days after vaccination. The TCR was taken from a man aged 45-60 years who received an inactivated influenza vaccine. The DNA for the CDR3 is TGTGCCACCAGTGCCCGGACTAGCGTTCTCGTTTCCTACAATGAGCAGTTCTTC. This encodes CATSARTSVLVSYNEQFF.